The clone carrying this T cell receptor beta chain was observed a few times. The entry originates in a study of regulatory T cells in long-lasting Graves disease. Time point described: newly diagnosed GD, antithyroid drugs for less than 3 months. There was RNA extracted from PBMCs, and the TCR library was made from it. Relying on iRepertoire HTBI primers and Arm-PCR of CDR3 regions, the team built TCR beta libraries. TCRdb analysed the multiplex PCR reads with MiXCR anew, one entry per CDR3 protein. The sample lists 550,000 to 700,000 distinct CDR3 sequences; about 16% were seen once. These records were also assigned to another study, of T cells in Graves' hyperthyroidism and ophthalmopathy.

This sequence was found in a man aged 18 to 30 with Graves disease. The sample in question was peripheral blood mononuclear cells (PBMCs), obtained at new diagnosis, from a patient treated with antithyroid drugs.

The CDR3 DNA reads as TGTGCCAGCAGACTGAAAAATACGCAGTATTTT. It encodes CASRLKNTQYF. The chain links TRBV28 to TRBJ2-3; D remains unclear. The V gene's germline CDR1 is MDHEN and CDR2 SYDVKM. The CDR3 contains 11 residues. V was cut by 6 bases and J by 7 bases, with 8 bases left in between.